This T cell receptor beta chain is from a study of identical twins. Findings of the study overall: Insertions ran lower in abundant cord blood beta clonotypes, though not in memory repertoires. Not following the same donors, the study drew its conclusions from cross-sectional statistical analysis.

Carrying unique molecular identifiers, the cDNA also gained a universal primer site through template switching. MiXCR, applied by TCRdb to the 5' RACE reads, yields one record per CDR3 protein. The sample comprises hundreds of thousands of distinct CDR3 sequences, 15% to 20% of which are singletons, and around 13% rests with the top ten. The germline CDR1 and CDR2 sequences are DFQATT and SNEGSKA (reference sequence). After removal of 1 base from V and 5 bases from J, the junction contained 14 bases not matched to a gene. The length of the CDR3 is 17 residues. As to this clonotype: The antigen is undetermined.

The same specimen was also included in a second study, on T cells expressing NK-cell markers. From that report: Where several donors were concerned, these clonotypes also led the CD3+CD56-NKG2C+ fraction.

The TCR was taken from a woman younger than 35 in good health. The chain uses TRBV20-1 and TRBJ2-3; 8 nucleotides match TRBD2. The sequenced sample consisted of PBMCs. The CDR3 nucleotides are TGCAGTGCTAGAGTTGCCGGGACTAGAGACTTCAGAGATACGCAGTATTTT. Residues: CSARVAGTRDFRDTQYF.